This record looks at one TCR beta chain sequence and its context. Its antigen is unknown. This sample was included in a study of blood T cells in healthy people across ages. Points from the study as a whole: When set beside aged donors, long-lived donors presented more naive CD4+ cells and higher diversity.

It was with a sample-barcoded 5' primer and a J-beta primer mix that a second PCR of about 7 to 12 cycles was run. All cDNA molecules were each tagged by a template-switch adaptor with 12 random nucleotides. Via MiXCR, TCRdb re-called the 5' RACE reads, giving one row per CDR3 protein. There are hundreds of thousands of distinct CDR3 sequences in the sample; 44% occur only once, and approximately 19% lies in the top ten. The extraction recovered at least 6 micrograms of total RNA per sample. The V gene's germline CDR1 is LGHNA and CDR2 YSLEER. Trimming took 0 bases from V and 8 from J; bases not matched to a gene: 3. This CDR3 has 14 residues.

The source of this sequence is a man aged 55 to 70 in good health. The chain joins TRBV4-3 to TRBJ2-4, with TRBD1 identical over 8 bases. The sequenced sample consisted of blood. The CDR3 protein is CASSQDHRGDIQYF. In DNA, the CDR3 is TGCGCCAGCAGCCAAGATCACAGGGGGGACATTCAGTACTTC.